This T cell receptor beta chain was identified in a study of T cells in localized non-small cell lung cancer. Study-level findings and limits: There was higher T cell clonality in uninvolved adjacent lung than in tumor, and it was highest there.

Some clones are missing from TCRdb's copy, which holds only in-frame ones; the method was immunoSEQ multiplex PCR. The table includes about 82,000 clones, around 80% detected once. On this clone itself: Its cognate antigen is unknown.

V lost 5 bases, J lost 7 bases, and 21 bases lay in between. CDR3 length: 16 amino acids. Germline V gives CDR1 SGHTA, CDR2 FQGTGA. The gene calls are TRBV7-3 and TRBJ2-1; the D gene is possibly TRBD1 (5 bases). The clonotype originates from a man aged 40-75 years with stage II squamous cell lung carcinoma. The source was PBMCs, collected before any cancer treatment. The CDR3 bases are TGTGCCAGCAGCAAATCCCGTGTCGGGCCAGGGAATGAGCAGTTCTTC. It is translated as CASSKSRVGPGNEQFF.